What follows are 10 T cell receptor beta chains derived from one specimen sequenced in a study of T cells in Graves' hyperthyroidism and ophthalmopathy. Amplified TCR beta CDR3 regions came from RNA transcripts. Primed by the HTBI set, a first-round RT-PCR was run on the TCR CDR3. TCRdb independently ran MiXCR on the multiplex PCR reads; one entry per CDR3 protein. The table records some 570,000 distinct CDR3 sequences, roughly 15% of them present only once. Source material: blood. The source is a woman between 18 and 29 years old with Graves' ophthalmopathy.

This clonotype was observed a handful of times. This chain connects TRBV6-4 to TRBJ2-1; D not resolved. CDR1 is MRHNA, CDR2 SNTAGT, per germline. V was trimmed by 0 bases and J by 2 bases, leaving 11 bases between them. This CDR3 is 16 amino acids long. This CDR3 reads CASSDSAWSAYNEQFF. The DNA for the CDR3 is TGTGCCAGCAGTGACTCGGCGTGGTCCGCCTACAATGAGCAGTTCTTC.

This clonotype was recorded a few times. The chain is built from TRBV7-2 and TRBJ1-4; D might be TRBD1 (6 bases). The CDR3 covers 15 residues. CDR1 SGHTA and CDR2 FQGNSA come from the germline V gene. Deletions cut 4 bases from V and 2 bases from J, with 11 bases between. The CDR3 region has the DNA TGTGCCAGCAGCTCCCGGACAGAGACTAATGAAAAACTGTTTTTT. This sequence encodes CASSSRTETNEKLFF.

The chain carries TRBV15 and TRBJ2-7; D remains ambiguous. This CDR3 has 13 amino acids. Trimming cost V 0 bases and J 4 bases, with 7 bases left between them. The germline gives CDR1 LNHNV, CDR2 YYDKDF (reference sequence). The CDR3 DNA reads TGTGCCACCAGCAGAGATCTTCTTTACGAGCAGTACTTC. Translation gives CATSRDLLYEQYF.

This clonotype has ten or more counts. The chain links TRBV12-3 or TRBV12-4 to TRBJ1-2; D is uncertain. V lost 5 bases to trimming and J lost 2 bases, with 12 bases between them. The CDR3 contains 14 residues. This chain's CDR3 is CASSRANSNYGYTF. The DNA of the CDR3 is TGTGCCAGCAGTCGGGCGAACAGCAACTATGGCTACACCTTC.

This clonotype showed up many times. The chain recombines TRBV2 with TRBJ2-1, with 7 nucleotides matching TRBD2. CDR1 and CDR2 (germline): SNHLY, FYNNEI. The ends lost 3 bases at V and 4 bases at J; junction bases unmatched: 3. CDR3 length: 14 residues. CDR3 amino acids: CASSEGGDYNEQFF. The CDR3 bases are TGTGCCAGCAGTGAGGGGGGGGATTACAATGAGCAGTTCTTC.

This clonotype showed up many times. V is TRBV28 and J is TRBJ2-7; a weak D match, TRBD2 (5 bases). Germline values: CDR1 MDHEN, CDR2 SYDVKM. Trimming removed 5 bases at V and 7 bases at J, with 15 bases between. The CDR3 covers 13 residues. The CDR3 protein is CASSNGLVGEQYF. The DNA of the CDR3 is TGTGCCAGCAGTAATGGACTGGTCGGAGAGCAGTACTTC.

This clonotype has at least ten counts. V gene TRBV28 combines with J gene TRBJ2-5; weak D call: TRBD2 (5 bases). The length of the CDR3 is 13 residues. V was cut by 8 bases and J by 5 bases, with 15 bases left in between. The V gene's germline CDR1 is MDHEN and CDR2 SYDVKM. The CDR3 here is CASCPGVLETQYF. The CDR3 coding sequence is TGTGCCAGCTGCCCCGGGGTATTGGAGACCCAGTACTTC.

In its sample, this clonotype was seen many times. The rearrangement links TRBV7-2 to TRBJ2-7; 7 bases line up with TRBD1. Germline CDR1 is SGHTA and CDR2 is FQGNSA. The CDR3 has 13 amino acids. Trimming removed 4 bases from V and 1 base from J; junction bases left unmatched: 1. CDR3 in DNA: TGTGCCAGCAGCTCGGACAGGTCCTACGAGCAGTACTTC. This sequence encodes CASSSDRSYEQYF.

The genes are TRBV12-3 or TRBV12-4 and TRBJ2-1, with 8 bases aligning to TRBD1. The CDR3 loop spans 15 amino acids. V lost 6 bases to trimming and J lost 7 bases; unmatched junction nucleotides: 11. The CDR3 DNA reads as TGTGCCAGCAGATCCCCGGGACAGGTAACTAATGAGCAGTTCTTC. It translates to CASRSPGQVTNEQFF.

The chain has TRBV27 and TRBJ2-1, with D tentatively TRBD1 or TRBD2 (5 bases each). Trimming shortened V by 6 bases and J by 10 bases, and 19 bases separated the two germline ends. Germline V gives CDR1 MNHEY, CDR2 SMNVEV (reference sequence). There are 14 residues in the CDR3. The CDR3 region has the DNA TGTGCCAGCAGACGGACCGGGTCCGAGGGGGAGCAGTTCTTC. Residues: CASRRTGSEGEQFF.